This entry describes one T cell receptor (beta chain). Its antigen is still unknown. The junction differs from germline at one of its ends, possibly a read error. The sample is drawn from a study of tumor-infiltrating lymphocytes in primary liver carcinoma. General study results and limits: Appearing in all five tumor regions was true of only about 7-25% of top clones.

The V gene's germline CDR1 is SGHAT and CDR2 FQNNGV. This CDR3 is 15 amino acids long. A primer matching the constant region was used to make TCR beta cDNA from 450 to 500 ng of total RNA. What produced the TCR beta libraries was three nested multiplex PCR rounds using slightly modified ARM-PCR. Two initial PCR rounds of around 10 cycles each paired TRBV1-TRBV30 forward primers with a C-beta reverse primer. TCRdb independently ran MiXCR on the multiplex PCR reads; one entry per CDR3 protein. The sample has 25,000 to 35,000 distinct CDR3 sequences; around 80% are singletons. DNA and RNA were both co-extracted from approximately 20-30 mg of bulk tissue that had not been sorted.

The receptor was derived from a man in his forties or fifties with primary liver carcinoma and hepatitis B virus infection. The V and J genes are TRBV11-2 and TRBJ1-2; the D is unclear. Sequencing was carried out using liver tumor tissue from sampling region 5. The sample's subset: tumor region T5, tumor centre. The CDR3 nucleotides are TGTGCCAGCAGCTATACGGAGGGCTCCTCCCCTGGCTACAGCTTC. Its translation: CASSYTEGSSPGYSF.